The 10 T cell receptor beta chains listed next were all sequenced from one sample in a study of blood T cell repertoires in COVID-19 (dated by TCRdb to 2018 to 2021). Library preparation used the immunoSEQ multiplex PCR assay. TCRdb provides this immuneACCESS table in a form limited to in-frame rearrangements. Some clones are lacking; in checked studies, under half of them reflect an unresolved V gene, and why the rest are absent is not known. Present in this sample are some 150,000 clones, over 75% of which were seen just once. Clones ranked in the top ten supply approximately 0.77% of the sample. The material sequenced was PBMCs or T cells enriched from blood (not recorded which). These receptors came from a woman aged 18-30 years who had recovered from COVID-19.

The CDR3 nucleotides read TGTGCCAGCAGCCCGAGGGCACTAGCGGGAGGTTATACCGGGGAGCTGTTTTTT. It codes for CASSPRALAGGYTGELFF. V usage is TRBV7-3 and J usage is TRBJ2-2; 12 nucleotides match TRBD2. The CDR3 totals 18 residues. V lost 5 bases, J lost 5 bases, and 12 bases stayed unmatched. Germline CDR1 reads SGHTA; CDR2 reads FQGTGA.

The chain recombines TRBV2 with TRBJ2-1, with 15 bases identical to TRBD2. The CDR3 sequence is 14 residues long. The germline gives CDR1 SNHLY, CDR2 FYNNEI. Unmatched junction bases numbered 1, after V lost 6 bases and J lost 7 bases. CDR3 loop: CASRGTSGGNEQFF. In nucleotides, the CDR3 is TGTGCCAGCAGAGGGACTAGCGGGGGGAATGAGCAGTTCTTC.

The CDR3 sequence is CASAQGQGTEAFF. The CDR3 bases are TGTGCCAGCGCCCAGGGGCAGGGTACTGAAGCTTTCTTT. The chain combines TRBV11-3 with TRBJ1-1; tentatively, D is TRBD1 (6 bases). The CDR3 length is 13 residues. Looked up from germline, CDR1 is SGHNT and CDR2 is YENEEA. The V end was cut by 8 bases, the J end by 5 bases, with 15 bases between.

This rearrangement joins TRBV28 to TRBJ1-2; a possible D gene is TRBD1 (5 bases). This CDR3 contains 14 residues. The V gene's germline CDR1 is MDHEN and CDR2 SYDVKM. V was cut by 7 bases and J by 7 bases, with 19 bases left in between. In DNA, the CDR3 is TGTGCCAGCATTCTTAAGGGGTCCGCGATTGGCTACACCTTC. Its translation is CASILKGSAIGYTF.

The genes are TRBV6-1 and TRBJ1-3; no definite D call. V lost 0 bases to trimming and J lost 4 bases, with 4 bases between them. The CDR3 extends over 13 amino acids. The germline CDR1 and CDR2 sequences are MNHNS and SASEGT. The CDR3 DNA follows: TGTGCCAGCAGTGAAGCGCGAGGAAACACCATATATTTT. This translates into CASSEARGNTIYF.

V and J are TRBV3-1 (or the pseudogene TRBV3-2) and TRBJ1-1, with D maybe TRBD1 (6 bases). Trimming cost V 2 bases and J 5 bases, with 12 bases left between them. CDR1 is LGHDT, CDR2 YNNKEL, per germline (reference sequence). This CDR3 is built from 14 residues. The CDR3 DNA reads TGTGCCAGCAGCCAACTGGACAGACGAACTGAAGCTTTCTTT. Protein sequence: CASSQLDRRTEAFF.

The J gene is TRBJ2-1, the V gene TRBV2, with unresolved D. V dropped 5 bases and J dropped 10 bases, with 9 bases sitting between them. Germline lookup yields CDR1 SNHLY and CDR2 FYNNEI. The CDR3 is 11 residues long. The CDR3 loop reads CASSIYREQFF. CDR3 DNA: TGTGCCAGCAGTATCTACCGGGAGCAGTTCTTC.

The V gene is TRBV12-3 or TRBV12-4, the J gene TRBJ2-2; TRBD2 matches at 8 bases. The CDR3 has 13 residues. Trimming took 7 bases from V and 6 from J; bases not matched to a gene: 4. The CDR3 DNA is TGTGCCAGCAAGACCGGGAGGGCCGGGGAGCTGTTTTTT. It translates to CASKTGRAGELFF.

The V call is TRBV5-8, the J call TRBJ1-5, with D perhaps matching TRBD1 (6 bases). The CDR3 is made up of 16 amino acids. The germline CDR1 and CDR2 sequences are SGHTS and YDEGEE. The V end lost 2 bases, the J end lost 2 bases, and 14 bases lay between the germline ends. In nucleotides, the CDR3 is TGTGCCAGCAGCTTTTACAGGGCATTGGGCAATCAGCCCCAGCATTTT. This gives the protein CASSFYRALGNQPQHF.

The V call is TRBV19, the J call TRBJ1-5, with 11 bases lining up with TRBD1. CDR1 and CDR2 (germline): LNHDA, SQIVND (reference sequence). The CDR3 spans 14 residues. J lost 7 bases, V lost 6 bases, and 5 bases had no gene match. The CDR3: CASRAGQGAQPQHF. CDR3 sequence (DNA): TGTGCCAGTAGAGCCGGACAGGGGGCACAGCCCCAGCATTTT.